These 16 T cell receptor beta chains were all obtained from the same sample, sequenced in a study of CD4 and CD8 cells across lung adenocarcinoma regions. TCRdb itself ran the PCR reads through MiXCR, one entry per CDR3 protein. Of 6,500 to 9,500 distinct CDR3 sequences in the sample, less than 50% were seen once. The sample comprised CD4+ T cells from the margin of a lung tumor. The source of these receptors is a male donor with lung adenocarcinoma. The CD4 and CD8 labels of this study may be unreliable.

This sequence joins TRBV6-5 and TRBJ1-5; a weak D match, TRBD1 (5 bases). Germline V gene sequence: CDR1 MNHEY, CDR2 SVGAGI. CDR3 size: 16 residues. V was clipped by 4 bases and J by 1 base, with 14 bases between them. The CDR3 protein is CASSSTLAGSNQPQHF. In DNA form, the CDR3 reads TGTGCCAGCAGTTCCACCCTAGCAGGGAGCAATCAGCCCCAGCATTTT.

This clonotype qualifies as large. The chain is built from TRBV6-5 and TRBJ2-5; no reliable D call. Germline V lookup: CDR1 MNHEY, CDR2 SVGAGI. The V end was cut by 7 bases, the J end by 2 bases, with 11 bases between. This CDR3 has 13 residues. The CDR3 sequence is CASTRARQETQYF. The CDR3 DNA follows: TGTGCCAGCACCCGAGCGAGGCAAGAGACCCAGTACTTC.

The genes are TRBV4-1 and TRBJ2-1, with a weak D call TRBD2 (5 bases). V gave up 5 bases and J gave up 3 bases, with 8 bases separating them. The germline gives CDR1 MGHRA, CDR2 YSYEKL. The CDR3 is 13 amino acids. The CDR3 reads CASSADYYNEQFF. Written as DNA, the CDR3 is TGCGCCAGCAGCGCCGACTACTACAATGAGCAGTTCTTC.

This clonotype was detected a few times. The J gene is TRBJ1-2, the V gene TRBV11-2, with a possible D match to TRBD1 (5 bases). The germline V and J ends were trimmed by 6 bases and 5 bases, with 13 bases remaining between them. The CDR3 is 13 residues long. The V gene's germline CDR1 is SGHAT and CDR2 FQNNGV. The CDR3 here is CASSPAGGYGYTF. The CDR3 region has the DNA TGTGCCAGCAGTCCAGCCGGGGGATATGGCTACACCTTC.

This clonotype was counted only a few times. The junction departs from germline at one end; a sequencing error may be responsible. The V and J genes are TRBV7-7 and TRBJ2-5; 11 bases are a match to TRBD2. CDR3 length equals 16 residues. CDR1 and CDR2 from the germline V gene are SSHAT and FNYEAQ (reference sequence). The CDR3 region is CASSPELAGGVETQYF. The CDR3 region has the DNA TGTGCTAGCAGCCCTGAGCTAGCGGGAGGTGTGGAGACCCAGTACTTC. Based on the CDR3 plus reference TRBV7-7 and TRBJ2-5, the full variable domain is GAGVSQSPRYKVTKRGQDVTLRCDPISSHATLYWYQQALGQGPEFLTYFNYEAQPDKSGLPSDRFSAERPEGSISTLTIQRTEQRDSAMYRCASSPELAGGVETQYFGPGTRLLVL.

The chain has TRBV5-1 and TRBJ2-1, with TRBD1 matching 7 bases. The V gene's germline CDR1 is SGHRS and CDR2 YFSETQ. The CDR3 covers 16 residues. Germline trimming cut 3 bases from V and 0 bases from J; bases unmatched to any gene: 6. The CDR3 DNA is TGCGCCAGCAGCTATAGGGCAGGGGGCTCCTACAATGAGCAGTTCTTC. Protein sequence: CASSYRAGGSYNEQFF.

This chain uses TRBV30 with TRBJ2-5, with a weak D call TRBD1 (5 bases). This CDR3 comprises 13 residues. Germline CDR1 and CDR2: GTSNPN and SVGIG (reference sequence). V was cut by 0 bases and J by 4 bases, with 9 bases left in between. The CDR3 sequence: CAWSVGTGETQYF. In DNA form, the CDR3 reads TGTGCCTGGAGTGTAGGTACAGGAGAGACCCAGTACTTC.

J is TRBJ2-3 and V is TRBV12-3 or TRBV12-4; D possibly corresponds to TRBD1 (5 bases). This CDR3 is 13 amino acids long. Trimming removed 2 bases at V and 4 bases at J, with 7 bases between. DNA of the CDR3: TGTGCCAGCAGTTTAAAGGGGTCAGATACGCAGTATTTT. It encodes CASSLKGSDTQYF.

The chain combines TRBV6-2 or TRBV6-3 with TRBJ2-5; D is possibly TRBD1 (5 bases). V gave up 2 bases and J gave up 11 bases, with 33 bases separating them. The CDR3 has 19 amino acids. The germline gives CDR1 MNHEY, CDR2 SVGEGT. The CDR3 DNA sequence: TGTGCCAGCAGTTACCGAAATTACAGGTTACCACCGAAACTCAATGAGCAGTACTTC. Translation: CASSYRNYRLPPKLNEQYF.

This clonotype showed up many times. The genes are TRBV6-1 and TRBJ1-3; D is ambiguous. Germline loops: CDR1 MNHNS, CDR2 SASEGT. The CDR3 extends over 11 amino acids. V dropped 10 bases and J dropped 9 bases, with 13 bases sitting between them. CDR3 nucleotides: TGTGCCACCCAAACTAGGAGCACCATATATTTT. Translating it yields CATQTRSTIYF.

This clonotype was counted between two and nine times. The CDR3 DNA reads TGTGCCAGCAGCCAAGTTTTCAGCGGGACATATACGCAGTATTTT. Its protein product is CASSQVFSGTYTQYF. This chain links TRBV14 with TRBJ2-3; D may be TRBD2 (7 bases). CDR1 and CDR2 from the germline V gene are SGHDN and FVKESK. V was pared by 1 base and J by 7 bases, with 15 bases between. The CDR3 extends over 15 amino acids. The whole variable domain, filled in from reference TRBV14 and TRBJ2-3, reads EAGVTQFPSHSVIEKGQTVTLRCDPISGHDNLYWYRRVMGKEIKFLLHFVKESKQDESGMPNNRFLAERTGGTYSTLKVQPAELEDSGVYFCASSQVFSGTYTQYFGPGTRLTVL.

This clonotype showed up many times. V is TRBV27 and J is TRBJ2-3, with unresolved D. Matching the DNA end better, TRBJ2-7 makes the J call doubtful. From germline, CDR1 is MNHEY and CDR2 SMNVEV (reference sequence). The CDR3 is made up of 15 amino acids. Here the CDR3 DNA reads TGTGCCAGCACCACGCCTGCGGAAATATCCTACGAGCAGTACTTC. Its protein is CASTTPAEISYEQYF.

V usage is TRBV6-1 and J usage is TRBJ2-3, with D possibly matching TRBD1 (6 bases). The CDR3 is 17 amino acids. V lost 2 bases, J lost 7 bases, and 22 bases lay in between. CDR1 MNHNS and CDR2 SASEGT come from the germline V gene. The CDR3 reads CASSEKWRMGATNTQYF. In DNA form, the CDR3 reads TGTGCCAGCAGTGAAAAGTGGAGGATGGGGGCGACAAATACGCAGTATTTT.

This clonotype has more than one count but fewer than ten. The V call is TRBV4-2, the J call TRBJ1-1; weak D call: TRBD1 (5 bases). The CDR3 totals 16 residues. The germline CDR1 and CDR2 sequences are LGHNA and YNFKEQ. The ends were cut back, 0 bases at V and 3 bases at J, with 14 bases in the middle. CDR3 residues: CASSQEYGRADTEAFF. In DNA, the CDR3 is TGTGCCAGCAGCCAAGAATACGGCAGGGCGGACACTGAAGCTTTCTTT.

The J gene is TRBJ1-4, the V gene TRBV6-5; 7 bases match TRBD1. The germline V gene encodes CDR1 MNHEY and CDR2 SVGAGI. This CDR3 has 17 residues. The trim removed 2 bases at V and 7 bases at J, leaving 13 bases unmatched. The CDR3 DNA reads as TGTGCCAGCAGTTACGACCGACAGGGAGCCGTTTTTGAAAAACTGTTTTTT. It is translated as CASSYDRQGAVFEKLFF.

With respect to this clonotype: An end of the junction does not agree with germline; a read error may underlie this. V gene TRBV27 combines with J gene TRBJ2-1; the D is unclear. Germline V gene sequence: CDR1 MNHEY, CDR2 SMNVEV (reference sequence). The length of the CDR3 is 14 residues. The CDR3 nucleotides read TGTGCCAGCAGAACCGTGAGCTCCTACGGTGAGCAGTTTTTC. Translating gives CASRTVSSYGEQFF.